This TCR beta chain was documented in a study of blood T cell repertoires in COVID-19. Turning to the study itself: Sites in the United States, Italy and Spain provided acute and convalescent COVID-19 samples. Nucleic acid was either cDNA or gDNA, and it came from T cells, B-cell-depleted T cells, or PBMCs.

The CDR3 has 14 amino acids. Trimming cost V 7 bases and J 11 bases, with 23 bases left between them. CDR1 is MNHEY, CDR2 SMNVEV, per germline (reference sequence). Sequenced by immunoSEQ multiplex PCR; TCRdb stores in-frame clones only, minus some. Among around 230,000 clones, approximately 88% were seen once, and the ten largest hold roughly 2.3%. Those enrolled, adults aged roughly 18 to 89 years, came from 25 or so US areas. Cohort assignment relied on participant-reported clinical history. This TCR derives from a woman aged 40 to 49 with acute COVID-19. Sequencing was done on a sample of PBMCs or T cells enriched from blood (not recorded which). The chain has TRBV27 and TRBJ1-1; D is perhaps TRBD1 (6 bases). The CDR3 coding sequence is TGTGCCAGCAAGCCCCGGCAGGGGAACACAAAGGCTTTCTTT. This encodes CASKPRQGNTKAFF.